Shown below are 14 T cell receptor beta chains from a single sample sequenced in a study of blood T cells in healthy people across ages. Sample-barcoded 5' priming and a J-beta primer mix drove a second PCR of about 6 to 11 cycles. TCRdb ran MiXCR on the 5' RACE reads and lists one entry per CDR3 protein. The data show about 810,000 distinct CDR3 sequences, with 35% to 40% seen just once and 10% to 15% held by the top ten. Sequenced material: blood. These receptor sequences come from a man aged 18 to 30 in good health.

The V gene is TRBV7-2, the J gene TRBJ2-7; possible D gene TRBD1, 6 bases. Trimming stripped 5 bases from V and 6 bases from J, with 14 bases between. The germline gives CDR1 SGHTA, CDR2 FQGNSA. The CDR3 has 13 residues. This CDR3 is CASSPNTGPEQYF. The CDR3 DNA follows: TGTGCCAGCAGCCCAAACACAGGGCCCGAGCAGTACTTC.

The rearrangement uses TRBV3-1 and TRBJ1-5; no clear D. The CDR3 runs to 14 residues. CDR1 and CDR2 (germline): LGHDT, YNNKEL (reference sequence). The ends were cut back, 1 base at V and 3 bases at J, with 7 bases in the middle. The CDR3 bases are TGTGCCAGCAGCCAAGGTACTACCAATCAGCCCCAGCATTTT. It specifies CASSQGTTNQPQHF.

Only a few counts were recorded for this clonotype. This rearrangement joins TRBV12-3 or TRBV12-4 to TRBJ1-4; D is possibly TRBD1 (6 bases). CDR3 length equals 12 residues. Trimming took off 6 bases at V and 7 bases at J, with 9 bases between the two ends. CDR3 coding DNA: TGTGCCAGCAGGGTCAGGGGTGAAAAACTGTTTTTT. The encoded protein is CASRVRGEKLFF.

The chain combines TRBV4-1 with TRBJ2-1, with D possibly being TRBD1 or TRBD2 (5 bases each). The length of the CDR3 is 16 residues. V lost 2 bases to trimming and J lost 7 bases, with 18 bases between them. Germline V gene sequence: CDR1 MGHRA, CDR2 YSYEKL. In nucleotides, the CDR3 is TGCGCCAGCAGCCAAAGGCCGGGACGGAATTTTAATGAGCAGTTCTTC. It specifies CASSQRPGRNFNEQFF.

This clonotype was found a few times. The V gene is TRBV4-2, the J gene TRBJ1-1; TRBD1 matches at 7 bases. CDR1 LGHNA and CDR2 YNFKEQ come from the germline V gene. CDR3 length: 14 amino acids. V gave up 2 bases and J gave up 4 bases; unmatched junction bases: 4. Here the CDR3 DNA reads TGTGCCAGCAGCCAAACCCAGGGGGTCACTGAAGCTTTCTTT. Encoded protein: CASSQTQGVTEAFF.

This clonotype showed up many times. CDR3 DNA: TGCAGCGCTGGGACTAGCGAAGAGACCCAGTACTTC. It is translated as CSAGTSEETQYF. The J gene is TRBJ2-5, the V gene TRBV29-1; 10 bases agree with TRBD2. After removal of 7 bases from V and 3 bases from J, the junction contained 2 bases not matched to a gene. This CDR3 has 12 amino acids. Germline CDR1 and CDR2: SQVTM and ANQGSEA.

J is TRBJ2-1 and V is TRBV7-2; the match to TRBD2 covers 9 bases. The junction had 8 bases not matched to a gene; V was cut back by 3 bases and J by 8 bases. The CDR3 spans 15 residues. Germline assignment: CDR1 SGHTA and CDR2 FQGNSA. CDR3 nucleotides: TGTGCCAGCAGCTTTGTCGCGGGGGGGCAGGATGAGCAGTTCTTC. Translating it yields CASSFVAGGQDEQFF.

This clonotype was seen only a few times. The rearrangement links TRBV4-2 to TRBJ2-3; D is perhaps TRBD2 (7 bases). Germline CDR1 LGHNA, CDR2 YNFKEQ. CDR3 length equals 16 residues. V gave up 0 bases and J gave up 4 bases, with 14 bases separating them. CDR3 DNA: TGTGCCAGCAGCCAAGAAAGGGGGGGCCCCGCAGATACGCAGTATTTT. Its translation is CASSQERGGPADTQYF.

This clonotype was observed at least ten times. The CDR3 nucleotides are TGCGCCAGCAGCCTTCGGACAGACCCGTGGTCTTACAATGAGCAGTTCTTC. This gives the protein CASSLRTDPWSYNEQFF. The chain uses TRBV4-3 and TRBJ2-1; a possible D gene is TRBD1 (6 bases). Trimming took 4 bases from V and 4 from J, leaving 20 bases between them. This CDR3 is 17 amino acids long. Germline loops: CDR1 LGHNA, CDR2 YSLEER.

The chain carries TRBV12-3 or TRBV12-4 and TRBJ2-3; perhaps D is TRBD1 or TRBD2 (5 bases each). The CDR3 totals 16 residues. The V gene lost 3 bases and the J gene lost 4 bases, with 17 bases spanning the gap. DNA of the CDR3: TGTGCCAGCAGTTTGCGGGTGGGGCTGGATGCAGATACGCAGTATTTT. It is translated as CASSLRVGLDADTQYF.

This clonotype was counted at least ten times. The V call is TRBV5-1, the J call TRBJ2-1; D possibly matches TRBD1 or TRBD2 (5 bases each). The CDR3 totals 19 residues. V lost 3 bases to trimming and J lost 4 bases, with 26 bases between them. From germline, CDR1 is SGHRS and CDR2 YFSETQ. The CDR3 region is CASSSGISLTAALYNEQFF. CDR3 sequence (DNA): TGCGCCAGCAGCTCCGGGATATCACTGACAGCGGCTCTTTACAATGAGCAGTTCTTC.

This clonotype has a handful of counts. The chain recombines TRBV4-1 with TRBJ2-5; 12 bases map to TRBD2. Unmatched junction bases numbered 14, after V lost 1 base and J lost 11 bases. The CDR3 contains 17 residues. Looked up from germline, CDR1 is MGHRA and CDR2 is YSYEKL. CDR3 nucleotide sequence: TGCGCCAGCAGCCAAGCAACTAGCGGGGGGCCTGGGAATGAGCAGTACTTC. This translates into CASSQATSGGPGNEQYF.

This clonotype was picked up a small number of times. The chain joins TRBV28 to TRBJ1-2; 8 nucleotides align to TRBD1. Germline CDR1 MDHEN, CDR2 SYDVKM. The length of the CDR3 is 16 residues. With 3 bases clipped from V and 0 bases from J, the junction kept 6 bases outside the gene matches. This CDR3 is CASSLPQGEANYGYTF. DNA of the CDR3: TGTGCCAGCAGTTTGCCACAGGGGGAAGCTAACTATGGCTACACCTTC.

This clonotype was counted only a few times. The chain combines TRBV27 with TRBJ2-3; D is unclear. CDR3 length: 15 amino acids. V lost 4 bases, J lost 6 bases, and 17 bases lay in between. Per the germline V gene, CDR1 is MNHEY and CDR2 is SMNVEV (reference sequence). CDR3 loop: CASSSWPVAYDTQYF. The CDR3 coding sequence is TGTGCCAGCAGTTCTTGGCCTGTTGCATACGATACGCAGTATTTT.